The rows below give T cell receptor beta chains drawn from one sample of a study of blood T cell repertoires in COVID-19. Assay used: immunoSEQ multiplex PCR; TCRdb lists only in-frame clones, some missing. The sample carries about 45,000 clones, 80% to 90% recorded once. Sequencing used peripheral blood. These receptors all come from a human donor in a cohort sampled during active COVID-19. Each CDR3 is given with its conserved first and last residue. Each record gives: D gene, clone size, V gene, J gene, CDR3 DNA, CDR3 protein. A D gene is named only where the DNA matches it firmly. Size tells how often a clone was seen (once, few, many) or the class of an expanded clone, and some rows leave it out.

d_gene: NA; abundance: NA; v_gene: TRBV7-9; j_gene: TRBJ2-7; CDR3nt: TGTGCCAGCAGCTTAGGCGGAGATTACTTCCACGAGCAGTACTTC; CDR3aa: CASSLGGDYFHEQYF
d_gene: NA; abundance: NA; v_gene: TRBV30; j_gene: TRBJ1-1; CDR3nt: TGTGCCTGGAGTAGTATCTTGCGGGTGAACACTGAAGCTTTCTTT; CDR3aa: CAWSSILRVNTEAFF
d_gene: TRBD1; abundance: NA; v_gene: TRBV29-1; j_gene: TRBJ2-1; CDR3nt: TGCAGCGTTCAAGGGACAGGGTACAATGAGCAGTTCTTC; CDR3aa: CSVQGTGYNEQFF
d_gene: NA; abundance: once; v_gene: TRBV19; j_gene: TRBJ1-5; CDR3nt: TGTGCCAGTACTCAAGGACAGTCGAGCAATCAGCCCCAGCATTTT; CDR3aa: CASTQGQSSNQPQHF
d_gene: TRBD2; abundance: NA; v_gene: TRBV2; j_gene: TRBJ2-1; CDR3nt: TGTGCCATCGCTAGCGGGAGGGCCGTGAATGAGCAGTTCTTC; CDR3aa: CAIASGRAVNEQFF
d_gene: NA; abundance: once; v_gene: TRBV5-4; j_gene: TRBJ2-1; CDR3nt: TGTGCCAGCAGCTCATCACAGGTACTCCGCGTCGATGAGCAGTTCTTC; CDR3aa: CASSSSQVLRVDEQFF
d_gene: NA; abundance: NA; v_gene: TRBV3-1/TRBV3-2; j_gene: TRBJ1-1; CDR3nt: TGTGCCAGTGCGACGGGGGGTACTGAAGCTTTCTTT; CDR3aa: CASATGGTEAFF
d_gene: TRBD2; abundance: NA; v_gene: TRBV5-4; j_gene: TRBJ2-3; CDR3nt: TGTGCCAGCAGCTTGGCCGGACTAGCGGGGATCACAGATACGCAGTATTTT; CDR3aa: CASSLAGLAGITDTQYF
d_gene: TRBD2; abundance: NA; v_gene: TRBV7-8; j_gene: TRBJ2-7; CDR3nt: TGTGCCAGCAGCCATTCTAGCGGGGGCTCCTACGAGCAGTACTTC; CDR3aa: CASSHSSGGSYEQYF
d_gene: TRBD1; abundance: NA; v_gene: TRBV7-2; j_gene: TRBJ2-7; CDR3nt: TGTGCCAGCAGCTTGAACAGGGGTAATTTCGAGCAGTACTTC; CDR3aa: CASSLNRGNFEQYF
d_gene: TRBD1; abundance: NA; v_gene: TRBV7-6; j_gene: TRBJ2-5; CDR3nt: TGTGCCAGCAGCCCCGTCCCGGGACAGGGGGCAACCCAGTACTTC; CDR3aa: CASSPVPGQGATQYF
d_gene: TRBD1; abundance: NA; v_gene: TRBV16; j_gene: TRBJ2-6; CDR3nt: TGTGCCAGCAGCGACTCCGGCAGGGGGCGAGGTGGGGCCAACGTCCTGACTTTC; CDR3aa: CASSDSGRGRGGANVLTF
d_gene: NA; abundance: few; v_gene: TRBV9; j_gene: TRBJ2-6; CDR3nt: TGTGCCAGCAACCACCCGGGAGATGGGGCCAACGTCCTGACTTTC; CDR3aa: CASNHPGDGANVLTF
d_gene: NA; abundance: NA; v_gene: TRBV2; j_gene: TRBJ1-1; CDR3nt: TGTGCCAGCAGTGGGACAGCACCGAACACTGAAGCTTTCTTT; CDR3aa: CASSGTAPNTEAFF
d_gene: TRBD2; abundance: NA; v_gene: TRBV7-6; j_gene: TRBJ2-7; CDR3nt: TGTGCCAGCAGCTTAGCGGAAGGCGGGAGACGCTCCTACGAGCAGTACTTC; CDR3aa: CASSLAEGGRRSYEQYF
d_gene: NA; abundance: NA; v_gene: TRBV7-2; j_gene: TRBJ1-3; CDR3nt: TGTGCCAGCATCCAGGGAGGGGGAAGAAACACCATATATTTT; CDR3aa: CASIQGGGRNTIYF
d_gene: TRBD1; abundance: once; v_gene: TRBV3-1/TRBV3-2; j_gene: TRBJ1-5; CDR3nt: TGTGCCAGCAGCCTCGGGACAGACAATCAGCCCCAGCATTTT; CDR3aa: CASSLGTDNQPQHF
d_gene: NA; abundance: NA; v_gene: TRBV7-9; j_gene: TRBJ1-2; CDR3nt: TGTGCCAGCAGGGGGGCGGTCGGGGCTCCTAACTATGGCTACACCTTC; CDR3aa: CASRGAVGAPNYGYTF
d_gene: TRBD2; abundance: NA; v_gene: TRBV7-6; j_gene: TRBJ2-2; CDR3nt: TGTGCCAGCAGCCACCTTGTTGCGGGAGGCCTGGCCGGGGAGCTGTTTTTT; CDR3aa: CASSHLVAGGLAGELFF
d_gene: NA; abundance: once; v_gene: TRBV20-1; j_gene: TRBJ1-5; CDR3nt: TGCAGTGCTAGTGAAGGAGGGGATCAGCCCCAGCATTTT; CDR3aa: CSASEGGDQPQHF
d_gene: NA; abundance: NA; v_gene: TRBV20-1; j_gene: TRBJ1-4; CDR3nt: TGCAGTGCTTTCTCTAATGAAAAACTGTTTTTT; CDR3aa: CSAFSNEKLFF
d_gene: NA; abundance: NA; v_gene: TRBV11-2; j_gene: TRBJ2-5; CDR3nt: TGTGCCAGCAGCTTATCGAGGGCCCGACAAGAGACCCAGTACTTC; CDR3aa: CASSLSRARQETQYF
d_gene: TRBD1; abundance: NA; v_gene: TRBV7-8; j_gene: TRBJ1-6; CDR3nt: TGTGCCAGCAGCCAGGTCGGGACAGGGAATTCACCCCTCCACTTT; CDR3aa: CASSQVGTGNSPLHF
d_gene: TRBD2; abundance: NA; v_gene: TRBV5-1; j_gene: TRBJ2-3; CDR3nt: TGCGCCAGCAGCCGTCTAGCGGGAGGGGGGGTCACAGATACGCAGTATTTT; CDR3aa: CASSRLAGGGVTDTQYF
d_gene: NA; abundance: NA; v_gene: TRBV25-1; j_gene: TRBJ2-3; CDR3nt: TGTGCCAGCAGTGAAATGACGGGGGGCCCAGATACGCAGTATTTT; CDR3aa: CASSEMTGGPDTQYF
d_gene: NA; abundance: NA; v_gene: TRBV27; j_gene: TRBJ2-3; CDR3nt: TGTGCCAGCAGTCCGGGGGGCAGGGATCCAGATACGCAGTATTTT; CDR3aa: CASSPGGRDPDTQYF
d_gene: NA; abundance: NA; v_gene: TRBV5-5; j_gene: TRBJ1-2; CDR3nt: TGTGCCAGCACCCCGTGGTATGGGGGGAACTATGGCTACACCTTC; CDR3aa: CASTPWYGGNYGYTF
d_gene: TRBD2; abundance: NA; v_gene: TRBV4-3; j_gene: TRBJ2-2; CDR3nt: TGCGCCAGCAGCCAAGTTGAAATAGCGGGGGGATACCTCCCCGGGGAGCTGTTTTTT; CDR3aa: CASSQVEIAGGYLPGELFF
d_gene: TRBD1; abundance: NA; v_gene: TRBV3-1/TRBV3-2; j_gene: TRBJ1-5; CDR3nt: TGTGCCAGCAGCCGAGGGACAGGGAATCAGCCCCAGCATTTT; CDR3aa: CASSRGTGNQPQHF
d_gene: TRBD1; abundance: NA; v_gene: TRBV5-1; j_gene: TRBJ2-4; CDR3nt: TGCGCCAGCAGCTTGGGGGGACAGGTGTCAAACATTCAGTACTTC; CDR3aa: CASSLGGQVSNIQYF
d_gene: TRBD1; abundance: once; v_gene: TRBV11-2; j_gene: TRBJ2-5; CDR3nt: TGTGCCAGCAGCCCTAGGACAGGGGGCCAAGAGACCCAGTACTTC; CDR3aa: CASSPRTGGQETQYF
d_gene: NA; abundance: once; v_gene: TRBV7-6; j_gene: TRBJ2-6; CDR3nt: TGTGCCAGCAGCCCGACTCTCTCTGGGGCCAACGTCCTGACTTTC; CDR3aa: CASSPTLSGANVLTF
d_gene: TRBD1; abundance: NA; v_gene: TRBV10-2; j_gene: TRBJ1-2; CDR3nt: TGCGCCAGTAAGACAGGGATGCGGGGCTACACCTTC; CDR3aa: CASKTGMRGYTF
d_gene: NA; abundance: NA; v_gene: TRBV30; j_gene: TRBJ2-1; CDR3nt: TGTGCCGGGAGAGGCGGGCCAGCGAGCTCCTACAATGAGCAGTTCTTC; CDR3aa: CAGRGGPASSYNEQFF
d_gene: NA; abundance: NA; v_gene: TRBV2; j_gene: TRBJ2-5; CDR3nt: TGTGCCAGCAGTGTGTTACAGGGACCCCAAGAGACCCAGTACTTC; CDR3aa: CASSVLQGPQETQYF
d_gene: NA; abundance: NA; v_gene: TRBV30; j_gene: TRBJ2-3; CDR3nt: TGTGCCGAAGGAGGGGTAGATACGCAGTATTTT; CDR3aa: CAEGGVDTQYF
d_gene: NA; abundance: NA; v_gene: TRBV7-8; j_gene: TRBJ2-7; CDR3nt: TGTGCCAGCAGCCGAACGAGACCGACATCCTACGAGCAGTACTTC; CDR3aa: CASSRTRPTSYEQYF
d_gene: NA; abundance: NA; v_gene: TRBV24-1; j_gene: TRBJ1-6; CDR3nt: TGTGCCACCAGTGATAGGTGGGCAGGGGATAATTCACCCCTCCACTTT; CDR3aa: CATSDRWAGDNSPLHF
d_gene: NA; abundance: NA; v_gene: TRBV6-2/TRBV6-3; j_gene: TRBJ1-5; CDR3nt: TGTGCCAGCAGTTACCCTTCGAACTCCCAAGTGGCCCAGCATTTT; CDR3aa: CASSYPSNSQVAQHF
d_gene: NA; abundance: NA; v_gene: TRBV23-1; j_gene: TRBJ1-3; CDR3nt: TGCGCCAGCAGTCAATCGCCCAAGAACAGGGCCAAGGGCCAATCTGGAAACACCATATATTTT; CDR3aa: CASSQSPKNRAKGQSGNTIYF
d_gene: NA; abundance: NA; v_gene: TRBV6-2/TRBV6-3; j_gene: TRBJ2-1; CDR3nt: TGTGCCAGCAGCCCCGGGGGGCCCGAGCAGTTCTTC; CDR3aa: CASSPGGPEQFF
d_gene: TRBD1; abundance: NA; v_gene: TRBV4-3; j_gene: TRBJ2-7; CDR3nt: TGCGCCAGCAGCGAATGGACAGGGGGCGAGCAGTACTTC; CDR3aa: CASSEWTGGEQYF
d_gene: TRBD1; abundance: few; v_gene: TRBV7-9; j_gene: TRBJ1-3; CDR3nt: TGTGCCAGCAGCTTAGGCCTGGACAGGGGGCCTGGAAACACCATATATTTT; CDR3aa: CASSLGLDRGPGNTIYF
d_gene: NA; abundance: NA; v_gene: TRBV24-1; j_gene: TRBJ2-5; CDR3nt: TGTGCCACCAGTGAGGAGGACAGAACCCAGTACTTC; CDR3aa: CATSEEDRTQYF
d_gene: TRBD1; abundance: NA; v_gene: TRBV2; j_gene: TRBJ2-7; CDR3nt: TGTGCCAGCAGTGAAAGATGGACAGGTAACTACGAGCAGTACTTC; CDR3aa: CASSERWTGNYEQYF
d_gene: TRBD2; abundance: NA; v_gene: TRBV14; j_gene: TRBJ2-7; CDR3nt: TGTGCCAGCAGCGTAGGGACTAGCGGGAGGGGAACCTCCTACGAGCAGTACTTC; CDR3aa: CASSVGTSGRGTSYEQYF
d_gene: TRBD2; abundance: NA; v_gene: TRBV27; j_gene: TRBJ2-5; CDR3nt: TGTGCCAGCAGTGGACTAGCGGGGGGACTCCAAGAGACCCAGTACTTC; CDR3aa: CASSGLAGGLQETQYF
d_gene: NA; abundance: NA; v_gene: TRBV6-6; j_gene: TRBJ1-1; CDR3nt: TGTGCCAGCACCCTCACTAACACTGAAGCTTTCTTT; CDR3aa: CASTLTNTEAFF
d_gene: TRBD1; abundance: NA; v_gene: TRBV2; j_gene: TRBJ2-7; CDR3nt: TGTGCCAGCAGCGTGGGACAGGGGGCGGCCTACGAGCAGTACTTC; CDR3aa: CASSVGQGAAYEQYF